This T cell receptor beta chain was profiled in a study of PD-L1 blockade in urothelial cancer. The overall study: Among blood samples, the median T cell count was approximately 150,000. Whole-study results and caveats: Those with durable benefit had larger increases in tumor-associated blood clones at 3 weeks. Clonality of blood TCR below the median before treatment predicted better survival.

Turning to this clone: Its antigen is as yet unknown.

Synthetic TCR analog templates were added to each PCR reaction. Using immunoSEQ multiplex PCR, the repertoire was profiled, and TCRdb retains in-frame clones only, with some absent. This sample has some 120,000 clones, with around 88% found just once. Documented time point: peripheral blood 6 weeks after treatment start. The CDR3 totals 14 residues. Trimming cost V 4 bases and J 2 bases, with 12 bases left between them. Looked up from germline, CDR1 is LGHNA and CDR2 is YNFKEQ. V gene TRBV4-2 combines with J gene TRBJ2-7; D might be TRBD1 (5 bases). The sequence derives from a middle-aged man with urothelial cancer. Source: PBMCs, taken around atezolizumab (anti-PD-L1) treatment. The CDR3 DNA is TGTGCCAGCAGCCGGGAATGGGGCACCTACGAGCAGTACTTC. Translating gives CASSREWGTYEQYF.